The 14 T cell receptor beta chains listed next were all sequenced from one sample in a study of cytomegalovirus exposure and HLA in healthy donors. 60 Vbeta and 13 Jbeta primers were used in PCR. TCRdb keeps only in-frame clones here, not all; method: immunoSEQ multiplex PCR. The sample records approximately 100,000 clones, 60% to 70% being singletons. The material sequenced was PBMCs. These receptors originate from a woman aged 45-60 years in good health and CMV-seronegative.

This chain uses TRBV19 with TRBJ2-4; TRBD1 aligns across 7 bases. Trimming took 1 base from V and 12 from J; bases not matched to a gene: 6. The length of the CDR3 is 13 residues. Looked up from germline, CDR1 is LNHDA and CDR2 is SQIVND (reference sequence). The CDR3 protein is CASSIGTGASQYF. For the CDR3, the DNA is TGTGCCAGTAGTATAGGAACAGGGGCTAGTCAGTACTTC.

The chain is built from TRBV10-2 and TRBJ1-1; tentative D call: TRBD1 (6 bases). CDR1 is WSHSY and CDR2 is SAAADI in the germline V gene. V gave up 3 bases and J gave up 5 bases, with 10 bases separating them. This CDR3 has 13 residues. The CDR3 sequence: CASSETRGTEAFF. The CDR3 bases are TGCGCCAGCAGTGAAACGAGGGGGACTGAAGCTTTCTTT.

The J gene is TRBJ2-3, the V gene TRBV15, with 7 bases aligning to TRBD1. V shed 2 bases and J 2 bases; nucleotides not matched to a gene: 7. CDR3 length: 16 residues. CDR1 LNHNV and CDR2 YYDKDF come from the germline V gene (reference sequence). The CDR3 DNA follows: TGTGCCACCAGCAGAAGGACAGGAGTTTCCACAGATACGCAGTATTTT. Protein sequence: CATSRRTGVSTDTQYF.

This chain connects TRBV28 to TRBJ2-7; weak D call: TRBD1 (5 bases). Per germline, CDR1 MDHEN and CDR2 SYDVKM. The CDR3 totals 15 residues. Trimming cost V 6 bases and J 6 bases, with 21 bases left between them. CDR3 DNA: TGTGCCAGCAGCCCCGCCTCCACAGGTCCGCGCGAGCAGTACTTC. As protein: CASSPASTGPREQYF.

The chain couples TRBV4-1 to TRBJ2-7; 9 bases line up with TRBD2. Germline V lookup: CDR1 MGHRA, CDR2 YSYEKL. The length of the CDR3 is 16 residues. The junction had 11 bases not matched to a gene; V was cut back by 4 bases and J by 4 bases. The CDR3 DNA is TGCGCCAGCAGCCCTACTTTTAGCGGGAGTAGGTACGAGCAGTACTTC. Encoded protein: CASSPTFSGSRYEQYF.

CDR3 protein: CASSYNRGLNQPQHF. The CDR3 nucleotides are TGTGCCAGCAGCTATAACCGAGGCCTCAATCAGCCCCAGCATTTT. This sequence joins TRBV13 and TRBJ1-5; D remains unclear. The V end lost 4 bases, the J end lost 3 bases, and 13 bases lay between the germline ends. The germline CDR1 and CDR2 sequences are PRHDT and FYEKMQ (reference sequence). This CDR3 spans 15 amino acids.

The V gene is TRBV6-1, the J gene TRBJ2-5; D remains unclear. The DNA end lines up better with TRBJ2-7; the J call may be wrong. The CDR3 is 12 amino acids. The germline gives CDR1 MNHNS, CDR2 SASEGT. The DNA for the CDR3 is TGTGCCAGCAGTGACACCCAATACGAGCAGTACTTC. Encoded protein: CASSDTQYEQYF.

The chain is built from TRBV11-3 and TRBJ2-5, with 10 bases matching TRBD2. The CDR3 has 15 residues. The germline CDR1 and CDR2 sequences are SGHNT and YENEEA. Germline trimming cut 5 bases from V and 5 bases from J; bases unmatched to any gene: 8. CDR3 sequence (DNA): TGTGCCAGCAGCCTCGGGCTAGCGGGAGATGAGACCCAGTACTTC. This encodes CASSLGLAGDETQYF.

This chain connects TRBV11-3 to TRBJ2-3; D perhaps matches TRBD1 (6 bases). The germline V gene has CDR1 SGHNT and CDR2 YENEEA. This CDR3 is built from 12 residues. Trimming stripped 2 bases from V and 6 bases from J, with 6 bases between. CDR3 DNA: TGTGCCAGCAGCTTACAGGGGGATACGCAGTATTTT. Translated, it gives CASSLQGDTQYF.

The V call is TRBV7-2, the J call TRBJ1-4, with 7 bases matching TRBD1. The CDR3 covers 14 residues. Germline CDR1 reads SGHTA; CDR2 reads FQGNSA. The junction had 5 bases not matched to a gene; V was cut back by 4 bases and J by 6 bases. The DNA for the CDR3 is TGTGCCAGCAGCTACGGGACAGTCGATGAAAAACTGTTTTTT. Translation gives CASSYGTVDEKLFF.

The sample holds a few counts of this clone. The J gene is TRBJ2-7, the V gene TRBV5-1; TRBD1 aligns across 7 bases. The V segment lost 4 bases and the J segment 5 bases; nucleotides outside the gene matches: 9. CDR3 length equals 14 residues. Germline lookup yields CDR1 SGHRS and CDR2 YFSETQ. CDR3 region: CASSLGQTRDEQYF. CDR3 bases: TGCGCCAGCAGCCTGGGACAGACACGGGACGAGCAGTACTTC.

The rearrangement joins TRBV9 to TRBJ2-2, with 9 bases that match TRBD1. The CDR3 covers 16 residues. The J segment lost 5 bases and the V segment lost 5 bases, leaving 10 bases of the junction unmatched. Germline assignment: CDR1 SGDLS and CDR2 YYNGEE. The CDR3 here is CASSSTGTGRTGELFF. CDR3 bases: TGTGCCAGCAGTTCAACCGGGACAGGGCGTACCGGGGAGCTGTTTTTT.

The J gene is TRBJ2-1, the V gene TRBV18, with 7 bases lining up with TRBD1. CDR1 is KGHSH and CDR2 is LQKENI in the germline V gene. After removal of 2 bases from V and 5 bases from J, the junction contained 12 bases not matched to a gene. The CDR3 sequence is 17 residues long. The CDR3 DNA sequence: TGTGCCAGCTCACCATCTTTGACAGGGTGGTCCAACAATGAGCAGTTCTTC. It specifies CASSPSLTGWSNNEQFF.

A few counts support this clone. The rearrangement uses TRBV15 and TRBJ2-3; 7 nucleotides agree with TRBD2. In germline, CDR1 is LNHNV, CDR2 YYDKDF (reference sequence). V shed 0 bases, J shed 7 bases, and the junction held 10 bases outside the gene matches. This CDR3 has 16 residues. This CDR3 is CATSRDLGGSMNTQYF. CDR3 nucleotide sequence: TGTGCCACCAGCAGAGATCTTGGCGGGAGTATGAATACGCAGTATTTT.